Within the sample, the clone carrying this TCR beta chain is medium-sized. Germline and genes: mouse. This specimen belongs to a study of CD8+ T cells in alopecia areata. Indicated time point: mouse skin at time of skin grafting. cDNA reverse transcribed from extracted RNA served as the sequencing template. Libraries were prepared by immunoSEQ multiplex PCR; TCRdb keeps only in-frame clonotypes and omits some of them. The repertoire consists of over a thousand clones, none detected only once. The sequencing used skin, collected at week 0. The TCR comes from a C3H/HeJ mouse with alopecia areata. The MHC haplotype recorded for the strain is H2-k.

The CDR3 region is CTCSEDRTNSDYTF. The DNA read from the CDR3 is TGCACCTGCAGTGAGGACAGGACAAACTCC. The rearrangement uses TRBV1 and TRBJ1-2, with TRBD1 matching 7 bases. The read stops 4 residues short of the end of the CDR3; the missing end is completed from the germline J gene. Germline V gene lookup returns CDR1 NSQYPW and CDR2 LRSPGD (reference sequence). With V trimmed by 4 bases and J by 0 bases, 2 bases remained unmatched. The CDR3 runs to 14 residues.